The rows below give T cell receptor beta chains drawn from one sample of a study of shared clonotypes between healthy human individuals. Measured with immunoSEQ multiplex PCR; TCRdb has only the in-frame clones, and not every one. The sample lists 2 million to 2.5 million clones; just over 90% were seen once. Material for sequencing was naive CD4+ T cells from PBMCs. The receptors originated from a man aged 18 to 35 in good health. Some clones in this sample may be carry-over from other donors' samples. Both conserved end residues are part of each CDR3. D genes are given only for firm matches. Clone sizes are given selectively: once, few, many, or a class where the clone is expanded.

v_call: TRBV10-3; j_call: TRBJ1-2; d_call: TRBD1; clone_size: NA; cdr3_aa: CAISERGTVLNYGYTF; cdr3_nt: TGTGCCATCAGTGAACGGGGGACAGTTCTAAACTATGGCTACACCTTC
v_call: TRBV7-3; j_call: TRBJ2-2; d_call: TRBD2; clone_size: once; cdr3_aa: CASNDASGNTGELFF; cdr3_nt: TGTGCCAGCAACGACGCTAGCGGGAACACCGGGGAGCTGTTTTTT
v_call: TRBV28; j_call: TRBJ2-1; d_call: NA; clone_size: NA; cdr3_aa: CASSPFQGRSYNEQFF; cdr3_nt: TGTGCCAGCAGTCCCTTTCAGGGCCGCTCCTACAATGAGCAGTTCTTC
v_call: TRBV19; j_call: TRBJ2-6; d_call: NA; clone_size: NA; cdr3_aa: CASSIEGGGGANVLTF; cdr3_nt: TGTGCCAGTAGTATAGAGGGAGGAGGGGGGGCCAACGTCCTGACTTTC
v_call: TRBV28; j_call: TRBJ2-7; d_call: NA; clone_size: NA; cdr3_aa: CASSFGGRRAEQYF; cdr3_nt: TGTGCCAGCAGTTTCGGGGGCCGGCGGGCCGAGCAGTACTTC
v_call: TRBV12-5; j_call: TRBJ2-1; d_call: TRBD2; clone_size: NA; cdr3_aa: CASGSLGLAGDPFNEQFF; cdr3_nt: TGTGCTAGTGGTTCCTTAGGACTAGCGGGAGATCCGTTCAATGAGCAGTTCTTC
v_call: TRBV6-5; j_call: TRBJ1-5; d_call: NA; clone_size: NA; cdr3_aa: CASSYSGGTQPQHF; cdr3_nt: TGTGCCAGCAGTTACTCGGGGGGAACTCAGCCCCAGCATTTT
v_call: TRBV2; j_call: TRBJ1-5; d_call: TRBD1; clone_size: NA; cdr3_aa: CASSYLTGGEGQPQHF; cdr3_nt: TGTGCCAGCAGCTACCTGACAGGGGGTGAAGGTCAGCCCCAGCATTTT
v_call: TRBV28; j_call: TRBJ2-7; d_call: NA; clone_size: NA; cdr3_aa: CASSLRDWREQYF; cdr3_nt: TGTGCCAGCAGTTTGCGGGATTGGCGCGAGCAGTACTTC
v_call: TRBV2; j_call: TRBJ2-2; d_call: NA; clone_size: NA; cdr3_aa: CASSDRQGVSGELFF; cdr3_nt: TGTGCCAGCAGTGATCGCCAGGGTGTGTCCGGGGAGCTGTTTTTT
v_call: TRBV5-1; j_call: TRBJ2-3; d_call: NA; clone_size: NA; cdr3_aa: CASSLIQVPDTQYF; cdr3_nt: TGCGCCAGCAGCTTGATCCAGGTGCCGGATACGCAGTATTTT
v_call: TRBV28; j_call: TRBJ2-7; d_call: TRBD1; clone_size: NA; cdr3_aa: CASREGQGSDEQYF; cdr3_nt: TGTGCCAGCAGGGAAGGACAGGGGTCGGACGAGCAGTACTTC
v_call: TRBV9; j_call: TRBJ1-4; d_call: NA; clone_size: once; cdr3_aa: CASSAVGTVNEKLFF; cdr3_nt: TGTGCCAGCAGCGCTGTAGGAACAGTTAATGAAAAACTGTTTTTT
v_call: TRBV28; j_call: TRBJ2-1; d_call: NA; clone_size: NA; cdr3_aa: CASSFSRAQFF; cdr3_nt: TGTGCCAGCAGTTTTTCCAGAGCCCAGTTCTTC
v_call: TRBV5-8; j_call: TRBJ2-7; d_call: TRBD1; clone_size: NA; cdr3_aa: CASSRGQGAYEQYF; cdr3_nt: TGTGCCAGCAGCAGGGGACAGGGGGCCTACGAGCAGTACTTC
v_call: TRBV18; j_call: TRBJ1-2; d_call: NA; clone_size: few; cdr3_aa: CASSPAPRSGYTF; cdr3_nt: TGTGCCAGCTCACCAGCCCCAAGGAGCGGCTACACCTTC
v_call: TRBV27; j_call: TRBJ2-7; d_call: NA; clone_size: few; cdr3_aa: CASSLWGLGEQYF; cdr3_nt: TGTGCCAGCAGTTTGTGGGGGTTGGGCGAGCAGTACTTC
v_call: TRBV14; j_call: TRBJ2-1; d_call: TRBD2; clone_size: NA; cdr3_aa: CASSQEWTSGPQVYNEQFF; cdr3_nt: TGTGCCAGCAGCCAAGAGTGGACTAGCGGACCTCAGGTCTACAATGAGCAGTTCTTC
v_call: TRBV4-1; j_call: TRBJ1-1; d_call: NA; clone_size: NA; cdr3_aa: CASSLGRIGTEAFF; cdr3_nt: TGCGCCAGCAGCCTCGGGCGGATAGGCACTGAAGCTTTCTTT
v_call: TRBV7-2; j_call: TRBJ2-7; d_call: TRBD1; clone_size: NA; cdr3_aa: CASTPTGQGWRDEQYF; cdr3_nt: TGTGCCAGCACCCCCACCGGACAGGGGTGGCGGGACGAGCAGTACTTC
v_call: TRBV7-9; j_call: TRBJ1-1; d_call: NA; clone_size: few; cdr3_aa: CASSSEGRTEAFF; cdr3_nt: TGTGCCAGCAGCTCCGAGGGAAGGACTGAAGCTTTCTTT
v_call: TRBV6-5; j_call: TRBJ1-1; d_call: NA; clone_size: NA; cdr3_aa: CASSYLDGLPEAFF; cdr3_nt: TGTGCCAGCAGTTACCTCGACGGGTTACCTGAAGCTTTCTTT
v_call: TRBV5-1; j_call: TRBJ2-7; d_call: TRBD2; clone_size: NA; cdr3_aa: CASRRLADSYEQYF; cdr3_nt: TGCGCCAGCAGGAGACTAGCAGATAGCTACGAGCAGTACTTC
v_call: TRBV7-5; j_call: TRBJ2-2; d_call: NA; clone_size: NA; cdr3_aa: CVRSLEGGAGELFF; cdr3_nt: TGTGTCAGAAGCTTAGAGGGAGGGGCCGGGGAGCTGTTTTTT
v_call: TRBV5-1; j_call: TRBJ1-2; d_call: TRBD1; clone_size: once; cdr3_aa: CASSVGGGGYTF; cdr3_nt: TGCGCCAGCAGTGTAGGGGGCGGTGGCTACACCTTC
v_call: TRBV10-3; j_call: TRBJ2-5; d_call: NA; clone_size: NA; cdr3_aa: CATGVGNQETQYF; cdr3_nt: TGTGCCACGGGGGTAGGGAACCAAGAGACCCAGTACTTC
v_call: TRBV30; j_call: TRBJ1-2; d_call: NA; clone_size: NA; cdr3_aa: CAWSVRGYGYTF; cdr3_nt: TGTGCCTGGAGTGTCAGGGGATATGGCTACACCTTC
v_call: TRBV5-4; j_call: TRBJ2-1; d_call: NA; clone_size: NA; cdr3_aa: CASSPGGENEQFF; cdr3_nt: TGTGCCAGCAGCCCTGGAGGGGAGAATGAGCAGTTCTTC
v_call: TRBV10-3; j_call: TRBJ2-7; d_call: TRBD1; clone_size: NA; cdr3_aa: CAISPGQGVYEQYF; cdr3_nt: TGTGCCATCAGCCCGGGACAGGGTGTCTACGAGCAGTACTTC
v_call: TRBV5-1; j_call: TRBJ2-5; d_call: NA; clone_size: once; cdr3_aa: CASSVAGTPGETQYF; cdr3_nt: TGCGCCAGCAGCGTGGCCGGGACTCCCGGCGAGACCCAGTACTTC
v_call: TRBV19; j_call: TRBJ2-3; d_call: TRBD2; clone_size: NA; cdr3_aa: CASTETGTSGSPVTQYF; cdr3_nt: TGTGCCAGTACCGAAACCGGGACTAGCGGGAGCCCCGTTACGCAGTATTTT
v_call: TRBV5-1; j_call: TRBJ2-2; d_call: TRBD2; clone_size: NA; cdr3_aa: CASSPTSITGELFF; cdr3_nt: TGCGCCAGCAGCCCGACTAGCATCACCGGGGAGCTGTTTTTT
v_call: TRBV9; j_call: TRBJ1-1; d_call: NA; clone_size: NA; cdr3_aa: CASSGDGGPTEAFF; cdr3_nt: TGTGCCAGCAGCGGGGACGGGGGTCCCACTGAAGCTTTCTTT
v_call: TRBV19; j_call: TRBJ2-5; d_call: NA; clone_size: NA; cdr3_aa: CASSMGWARETQYF; cdr3_nt: TGTGCCAGTAGTATGGGGTGGGCGAGGGAGACCCAGTACTTC
v_call: TRBV11-3; j_call: TRBJ1-1; d_call: NA; clone_size: NA; cdr3_aa: CASSLNSNLNTEAFF; cdr3_nt: TGTGCCAGCAGCTTAAACTCAAACCTGAACACTGAAGCTTTCTTT
v_call: TRBV5-1; j_call: TRBJ2-6; d_call: NA; clone_size: NA; cdr3_aa: CASSLSGGSGANVLTF; cdr3_nt: TGCGCCAGCAGCTTGTCAGGGGGGTCTGGGGCCAACGTCCTGACTTTC
v_call: TRBV7-2; j_call: TRBJ2-7; d_call: TRBD2; clone_size: NA; cdr3_aa: CASSILAEVHEQYF; cdr3_nt: TGTGCCAGCAGTATACTAGCGGAGGTCCACGAGCAGTACTTC
v_call: TRBV7-2; j_call: TRBJ2-1; d_call: TRBD2; clone_size: NA; cdr3_aa: CASSRTSWDYEQFF; cdr3_nt: TGTGCCAGCAGCCGGACTAGCTGGGACTATGAGCAGTTCTTC
v_call: TRBV7-9; j_call: TRBJ2-7; d_call: NA; clone_size: NA; cdr3_aa: CASSLVLGEQYF; cdr3_nt: TGTGCCAGCAGCTTAGTCTTGGGCGAGCAGTACTTC
v_call: TRBV7-2; j_call: TRBJ1-1; d_call: NA; clone_size: NA; cdr3_aa: CASSLGRLNTEAFF; cdr3_nt: TGTGCCAGCAGCTTAGGACGGCTGAACACTGAAGCTTTCTTT
v_call: TRBV28; j_call: TRBJ2-1; d_call: NA; clone_size: NA; cdr3_aa: CASTIGGVGIRFF; cdr3_nt: TGTGCCAGCACTATAGGCGGGGTTGGGATACGGTTCTTC
v_call: TRBV20-1; j_call: TRBJ2-3; d_call: NA; clone_size: NA; cdr3_aa: CSASAMDTQYF; cdr3_nt: TGCAGTGCTAGCGCGATGGATACGCAGTATTTT
v_call: TRBV5-1; j_call: TRBJ2-1; d_call: TRBD2; clone_size: once; cdr3_aa: CASSLAPSGSFNEQFF; cdr3_nt: TGCGCCAGCAGCTTAGCTCCTAGCGGGAGCTTCAATGAGCAGTTCTTC
v_call: TRBV28; j_call: TRBJ2-5; d_call: NA; clone_size: NA; cdr3_aa: CASTAVRGGAETQYF; cdr3_nt: TGTGCCAGCACCGCCGTAAGAGGTGGAGCAGAGACCCAGTACTTC
v_call: TRBV5-1; j_call: TRBJ2-7; d_call: NA; clone_size: NA; cdr3_aa: CASSLGPGRSYEQYF; cdr3_nt: TGCGCCAGCAGCTTGGGCCCGGGACGGTCCTACGAGCAGTACTTC